One sample yielded the 17 T cell receptor beta chains listed below, sequenced in a study of high-grade serous ovarian cancer treatment subgroups. The repertoire was sequenced with immunoSEQ multiplex PCR; TCRdb's copy has only in-frame clones and lacks some. Here the sample spans around 4,200 clones, roughly four fifths being singletons. Tumor samples were obtained before definitive surgery or chemotherapy. The specimen sequenced was tumor tissue. These receptors all stem from a human donor with high-grade serous ovarian cancer.

V and J are TRBV14 and TRBJ2-3; D call uncertain. V gave up 0 bases and J gave up 7 bases, with 23 bases separating them. The V gene's germline CDR1 is SGHDN and CDR2 FVKESK. This CDR3 has 18 amino acids. Here the CDR3 reads CASSQEMVWTTLGNTQYF. CDR3 coding DNA: TGTGCCAGCAGCCAAGAAATGGTATGGACCACCCTGGGGAATACGCAGTATTTT.

The V gene is TRBV10-2, the J gene TRBJ2-7, with TRBD1 matching 8 bases. After removal of 7 bases from V and 4 bases from J, the junction contained 3 bases not matched to a gene. Germline CDR1 is WSHSY and CDR2 is SAAADI. This CDR3 has 12 residues. The CDR3 DNA reads TGCGCCAGCATGACAGGGGATTACGAGCAGTACTTC. Protein: CASMTGDYEQYF.

The V and J genes are TRBV11-3 and TRBJ1-2; D is perhaps TRBD1 (6 bases). The CDR3 loop spans 16 amino acids. The germline V gene encodes CDR1 SGHNT and CDR2 YENEEA. V was clipped by 5 bases and J by 2 bases, with 18 bases between them. CDR3 DNA sequence: TGTGCCAGCAGCAGATCGACAGGCGCGGGCAACTATGGCTACACCTTC. It is translated as CASSRSTGAGNYGYTF.

The chain is built from TRBV18 and TRBJ1-3, with 10 bases fitting TRBD1. V gave up 5 bases and J gave up 0 bases; unmatched junction bases: 7. CDR3 size: 17 residues. The germline gives CDR1 KGHSH, CDR2 LQKENI. The CDR3 reads CASSSAGTGASGNTIYF. The CDR3 nucleotides are TGTGCCAGCTCATCCGCCGGGACAGGGGCCTCTGGAAACACCATATATTTT.

This clone was recorded only once. The rearrangement joins TRBV5-1 to TRBJ2-2; D is uncertain. Trimming pared 5 bases from V and 6 bases from J, leaving 14 bases between. Germline CDR1 SGHRS, CDR2 YFSETQ. CDR3 length: 14 residues. The CDR3, as DNA: TGCGCCAGCAGAGAACTCGAAGGCGCCGGGGAGCTGTTTTTT. Protein product: CASRELEGAGELFF.

The rearrangement links TRBV2 to TRBJ1-5; 8 bases align to TRBD1. Trimming removed 4 bases from V and 3 bases from J; junction bases left unmatched: 2. CDR3 size: 14 residues. Germline lookup yields CDR1 SNHLY and CDR2 FYNNEI. The DNA of the CDR3 is TGTGCCAGCAGTGGTCAGGGGGCCAATCAGCCCCAGCATTTT. Protein sequence: CASSGQGANQPQHF.

J is TRBJ1-2 and V is TRBV5-6; D gene ambiguous. CDR1 is SGHDT and CDR2 is YYEEEE in the germline V gene. Trimming pared 5 bases from V and 6 bases from J, leaving 11 bases between. The CDR3 contains 12 residues. The CDR3 DNA is TGTGCCAGCAGTGAGGGCGCGGATGGCTACACCTTC. Its translation: CASSEGADGYTF. The full variable domain, rest sourced from reference TRBV5-6 and TRBJ1-2, is DAGVTQSPTHLIKTRGQQVTLRCSPKSGHDTVSWYQQALGQGPQFIFQYYEEEERQRGNFPDRFSGHQFPNYSSELNVNALLLGDSALYLCASSEGADGYTFGSGTRLTVV.

J is TRBJ2-7 and V is TRBV6-6; D may match TRBD1 or TRBD2 (5 bases each). CDR3 size: 15 residues. V was shortened by 2 bases and J by 1 base, with 12 bases between the two germline ends. CDR1 is MNHNY, CDR2 SVGAGI, per germline (reference sequence). The CDR3 sequence: CASSYRGTQSYEQYF. The CDR3 bases are TGTGCCAGCAGTTACCGAGGGACGCAGTCCTACGAGCAGTACTTC.

The chain carries TRBV4-1 and TRBJ2-1; 14 nucleotides line up with TRBD2. Trimming cost V 3 bases and J 6 bases; bases outside gene matches: 4. The germline CDR1 and CDR2 sequences are MGHRA and YSYEKL. The CDR3 extends over 16 amino acids. The CDR3 DNA follows: TGCGCCAGCAGCCACACGGGACTAGCGGGGGTCAATGAGCAGTTCTTC. Translation: CASSHTGLAGVNEQFF.

This clone has only a few counts. The chain is built from TRBV19 and TRBJ2-7; D is unclear. The CDR3 runs to 15 residues. Germline V CDR1 and CDR2: LNHDA, SQIVND (reference sequence). V gave up 0 bases and J gave up 2 bases, with 11 bases separating them. DNA of the CDR3: TGTGCCAGTAGTATAGAGATAGACGGAACCTACGAGCAGTACTTC. This sequence encodes CASSIEIDGTYEQYF.

V usage is TRBV19 and J usage is TRBJ2-2, with TRBD2 matching 7 bases. Germline V gives CDR1 LNHDA, CDR2 SQIVND (reference sequence). This CDR3 is 16 amino acids long. J lost 5 bases, V lost 6 bases, and 12 bases had no gene match. As DNA, the CDR3 is TGTGCCAGTAGCATTACTGGGGGGGAGGAAACCGGGGAGCTGTTTTTT. It yields the protein CASSITGGEETGELFF.

The V and J genes are TRBV5-8 and TRBJ1-5; possible D gene TRBD1, 6 bases. Trimming left V 4 bases short and J 2 bases short, with 16 bases between. CDR3 length: 16 amino acids. CDR1 is SGHTS and CDR2 is YDEGEE in the germline V gene. This CDR3 reads CASSPRFSGGNQPQHF. The CDR3, as DNA: TGTGCCAGCAGCCCCCGGTTTTCAGGGGGCAATCAGCCCCAGCATTTT.

The V and J genes are TRBV5-8 and TRBJ1-5; 7 bases line up with TRBD1. The CDR3 length is 16 residues. V lost 0 bases and J lost 5; bases outside the gene matches: 8. Germline V CDR1 and CDR2: SGHTS, YDEGEE. The CDR3 nucleotides are TGTGCCAGCAGCTTGGGCCGGACAGGCGGGGATCAGCCCCAGCATTTT. Translated, it gives CASSLGRTGGDQPQHF.

This clone was seen just once. The V gene is TRBV4-3, the J gene TRBJ1-1; the D gene is possibly TRBD1 (5 bases). Germline CDR1 reads LGHNA; CDR2 reads YSLEER. This CDR3 has 16 amino acids. The V end lost 0 bases, the J end lost 2 bases, and 13 bases lay between the germline ends. The DNA of the CDR3 is TGCGCCAGCAGCCAAGACGCCGGGGGTAGTAACACTGAAGCTTTCTTT. This codes for CASSQDAGGSNTEAFF.

The rearrangement joins TRBV28 to TRBJ1-5, with unresolved D. V was trimmed by 5 bases and J by 3 bases, leaving 14 bases between them. This CDR3 has 15 residues. The germline gives CDR1 MDHEN, CDR2 SYDVKM. The CDR3, as DNA: TGTGCCAGCAGTAACACAGCAAGCCTCAATCAGCCCCAGCATTTT. It specifies CASSNTASLNQPQHF. Combining the CDR3 with reference TRBV28 and TRBJ1-5 gives the whole variable domain DVKVTQSSRYLVKRTGEKVFLECVQDMDHENMFWYRQDPGLGLRLIYFSYDVKMKEKGDIPEGYSVSREKKERFSLILESASTNQTSMYLCASSNTASLNQPQHFGDGTRLSIL.

The V gene is TRBV6-1, the J gene TRBJ2-2, with 9 bases fitting TRBD2. Per germline, CDR1 MNHNS and CDR2 SASEGT. The CDR3 covers 14 residues. Trimming cost V 4 bases and J 7 bases; bases outside gene matches: 4. The CDR3 is CASSGLAGRGELFF. In nucleotides, the CDR3 is TGTGCCAGCAGTGGCCTAGCGGGGCGCGGGGAGCTGTTTTTT.

This clone was observed a few times. The chain has TRBV7-2 and TRBJ1-6, with unresolved D. The germline CDR1 and CDR2 sequences are SGHTA and FQGNSA. The CDR3 loop spans 14 amino acids. Between the trimmed V and J ends, which lost 4 bases and 6 bases, there was a span of 10 bases. The CDR3 loop is CASSSTLVNSPLHF. DNA of the CDR3: TGTGCCAGCAGCTCGACTCTGGTTAATTCACCCCTCCACTTT.